The present T cell receptor beta chain was sequenced within a study of neurological immune-mediated disorders. Whole-study results and caveats: There was no clinical or MRI feature that was associated with the multiple sclerosis repertoire cluster.

This clonotype occurred many times. Its antigen remains unidentified. V lost 6 bases and J lost 3, with 9 bases in between. The CDR3 length is 12 residues. TCRdb redid the calling of the 5' RACE reads with MiXCR, one entry per CDR3 protein. The data show about 62,000 distinct CDR3 sequences, with about 3.7% seen just once and less than 2.5% held by the top ten. V usage is TRBV12-3 or TRBV12-4 and J usage is TRBJ2-7; D not resolved. The TCR originated in a woman aged 45 to 65 with multiple sclerosis. The specimen was PBMCs. CDR3 DNA sequence: TGTGCCAGCAGCCCCACGGGCTACGAGCAGTACTTC. This sequence encodes CASSPTGYEQYF.